This T cell receptor (beta chain) appears in the sequencing data of a study of early T cells in non-severe SARS-CoV-2 infection. Study-level background: Chains were not paired, and sequencing was done on bulk RNA from unsorted whole blood.

Via MiXCR, TCRdb re-called the 5' RACE reads, giving one row per CDR3 protein. The sample has around 56,000 distinct CDR3 sequences, approximately 13% seen once. The CDR3 consists of 15 residues. V was cut by 0 bases and J by 2 bases, with 10 bases left in between. The germline CDR1 and CDR2 sequences are SGHTA and FQGTGA. This rearrangement joins TRBV7-3 to TRBJ1-2, with D hard to call. The sequence was collected from an adult who was a healthcare worker with PCR-confirmed SARS-CoV-2 infection or an uninfected control (not recorded which). Sequencing used whole blood, obtained at baseline. Here the CDR3 DNA reads TGTGCCAGCAGCTTAACATACGGGAAAAACTATGGCTACACCTTC. As protein: CASSLTYGKNYGYTF. Supplemented by reference TRBV7-3 and TRBJ1-2, the full variable domain reads GAGVSQTPSNKVTEKGKYVELRCDPISGHTALYWYRQSLGQGPEFLIYFQGTGAADDSGLPNDRFFAVRPEGSVSTLKIQRTERGDSAVYLCASSLTYGKNYGYTFGSGTRLTVV.